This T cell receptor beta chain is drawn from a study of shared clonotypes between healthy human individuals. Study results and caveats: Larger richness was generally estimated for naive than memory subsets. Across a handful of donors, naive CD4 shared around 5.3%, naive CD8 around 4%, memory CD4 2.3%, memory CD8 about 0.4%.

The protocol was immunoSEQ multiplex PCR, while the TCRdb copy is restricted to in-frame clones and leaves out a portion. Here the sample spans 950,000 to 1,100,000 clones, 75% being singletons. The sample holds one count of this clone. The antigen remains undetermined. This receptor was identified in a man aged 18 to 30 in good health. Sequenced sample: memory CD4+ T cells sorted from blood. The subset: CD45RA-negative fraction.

CDR3 in amino acids: CASSPSANYGYTF. In nucleotides, the CDR3 is TGTGCCAGCAGCCCCTCCGCTAACTATGGCTACACCTTC. The rearrangement uses TRBV6-1 and TRBJ1-2, with D unclear. Germline loops: CDR1 MNHNS, CDR2 SASEGT. The V gene lost 6 bases and the J gene lost 0 bases, with 8 bases spanning the gap. CDR3 size: 13 residues.